This passage covers 21 T cell receptor beta chains from one sample sequenced in a study of blood T cell repertoires in COVID-19. Data came from immunoSEQ multiplex PCR; TCRdb stores just in-frame clones and leaves some out. The repertoire holds about 160,000 clones, with more than 85% as singletons. The material sequenced was peripheral blood. These receptors were collected from an older woman with COVID-19, enrolled during active disease.

The chain is built from TRBV2 and TRBJ1-1, with D unresolved. The germline gives CDR1 SNHLY, CDR2 FYNNEI. V lost 9 bases and J lost 6, with 8 bases in between. The CDR3 is 10 residues long. CDR3 sequence: CASAVAEAFF. The CDR3 nucleotides are TGTGCCAGTGCAGTGGCTGAAGCTTTCTTT.

V and J are TRBV5-5 and TRBJ1-1; D is unclear. The germline CDR1 and CDR2 sequences are SGHKS and YYEKEE (reference sequence). The V gene lost 1 base and the J gene lost 6 bases, with 16 bases spanning the gap. The CDR3 has 15 amino acids. The CDR3 region has the DNA TGTGCCAGCAGCTTGACATTCCAGTTCGGGGCTGAAGCTTTCTTT. Amino acids: CASSLTFQFGAEAFF.

The chain employs TRBV9 and TRBJ2-5; 8 bases agree with TRBD1. The CDR3 loop spans 17 amino acids. Per germline, CDR1 SGDLS and CDR2 YYNGEE. The ends lost 0 bases at V and 5 bases at J; junction bases unmatched: 12. The CDR3 nucleotides read TGTGCCAGCAGCGTAGCCTCCGACAGGGGAGAAGGGGAGACCCAGTACTTC. Encoded protein: CASSVASDRGEGETQYF. Filled out from reference TRBV9 and TRBJ2-5, the complete variable domain reads DSGVTQTPKHLITATGQRVTLRCSPRSGDLSVYWYQQSLDQGLQFLIQYYNGEERAKGNILERFSAQQFPDLHSELNLSSLELGDSALYFCASSVASDRGEGETQYFGPGTRLLVL.

The chain employs TRBV7-9 and TRBJ1-2; 7 bases line up with TRBD1. In germline, CDR1 is SEHNR, CDR2 FQNEAQ (reference sequence). The V segment lost 0 bases and the J segment 4 bases; nucleotides outside the gene matches: 5. CDR3 length equals 15 residues. CDR3: CASSLAGTDPYGYTF. CDR3 DNA: TGTGCCAGCAGCTTAGCCGGGACAGACCCCTATGGCTACACCTTC. The whole variable domain, filled in from reference TRBV7-9 and TRBJ1-2, reads DTGVSQNPRHKITKRGQNVTFRCDPISEHNRLYWYRQTLGQGPEFLTYFQNEAQLEKSRLLSDRFSAERPKGSFSTLEIQRTEQGDSAMYLCASSLAGTDPYGYTFGSGTRLTVV.

The genes are TRBV27 and TRBJ2-5; weak D call: TRBD2 (5 bases). CDR1 is MNHEY and CDR2 is SMNVEV in the germline V gene (reference sequence). There are 14 residues in the CDR3. V lost 6 bases, J lost 5 bases, and 16 bases lay in between. The CDR3 DNA follows: TGTGCCAGCAGACCCGACGGGGTGAAGGAGACCCAGTACTTC. Amino acid sequence: CASRPDGVKETQYF.

This chain links TRBV19 with TRBJ1-1; 7 bases are shared with TRBD1. V was pared by 3 bases and J by 6 bases, with 7 bases of the junction left unmatched. The length of the CDR3 is 14 residues. The germline V gene encodes CDR1 LNHDA and CDR2 SQIVND (reference sequence). Written as DNA, the CDR3 is TGTGCCAGTAGTATCCCGGGACAGAGGGCTGAAGCTTTCTTT. Its protein product is CASSIPGQRAEAFF.

The chain carries TRBV11-2 and TRBJ2-2; 7 nucleotides line up with TRBD1. The CDR3 is 16 amino acids. CDR1 is SGHAT and CDR2 is FQNNGV in the germline V gene. The trim removed 0 bases at V and 3 bases at J, leaving 4 bases unmatched. In DNA form, the CDR3 reads TGTGCCAGCAGCTTAGACAGGGGGAGTTACACCGGGGAGCTGTTTTTT. Its protein is CASSLDRGSYTGELFF.

In this sample, this clone turned up once. V and J are TRBV30 and TRBJ2-7, with D possibly being TRBD2 (5 bases). The V end lost 4 bases, the J end lost 1 base, and 11 bases lay between the germline ends. The CDR3 runs 13 residues. CDR1 GTSNPN and CDR2 SVGIG come from the germline V gene (reference sequence). CDR3 residues: CAWIGVSSYEQYF. In nucleotides, the CDR3 is TGTGCCTGGATCGGGGTGTCATCCTACGAGCAGTACTTC. The entire variable domain, with the rest obtained from reference TRBV30 and TRBJ2-7, is as follows: SQTIHQWPATLVQPVGSPLSLECTVEGTSNPNLYWYRQAAGRGLQLLFYSVGIGQISSEVPQNLSASRPQDRQFILSSKKLLLSDSGFYLCAWIGVSSYEQYFGPGTRLTVT.

This sequence joins TRBV30 and TRBJ2-7; perhaps TRBD2 as D (5 bases). V lost 1 base and J 2 bases, leaving 15 bases between the germline ends. The CDR3 is made up of 15 amino acids. CDR1 and CDR2 from the germline V gene are GTSNPN and SVGIG (reference sequence). CDR3 sequence: CAWSGSGLLTYEQYF. Here the CDR3 DNA reads TGTGCCTGGAGTGGGTCAGGACTCCTAACCTACGAGCAGTACTTC.

The chain employs TRBV19 and TRBJ1-2; 12 positions match TRBD1. The CDR3 spans 16 residues. Losses at the gene ends were 5 bases for V and 2 bases for J; bases not matched to a gene: 6. In germline, CDR1 is LNHDA, CDR2 SQIVND (reference sequence). The CDR3 spells CASSPGQGADNYGYTF. CDR3 coding DNA: TGTGCCAGTAGTCCGGGACAGGGGGCCGACAACTATGGCTACACCTTC.

The table lists this clone with a count of one. The chain joins TRBV5-6 to TRBJ1-3; D gene uncertain. Looked up from germline, CDR1 is SGHDT and CDR2 is YYEEEE. The V end was cut by 0 bases, the J end by 1 base, with 8 bases between. This CDR3 has 15 residues. CDR3: CASSLGTGSGNTIYF. DNA for the CDR3: TGTGCCAGCAGCTTGGGTACGGGGTCTGGAAACACCATATATTTT.

The chain couples TRBV19 to TRBJ2-1; D not certain. Germline values: CDR1 LNHDA, CDR2 SQIVND (reference sequence). The length of the CDR3 is 13 residues. The V gene lost 5 bases and the J gene lost 5 bases, with 10 bases spanning the gap. CDR3 nucleotide sequence: TGTGCCAGTAGTCTATACCCCGACAATGAGCAGTTCTTC. This translates into CASSLYPDNEQFF.

This chain connects TRBV7-2 to TRBJ1-1, with TRBD1 matching over 10 bases. The CDR3 contains 16 residues. The J segment lost 5 bases and the V segment lost 5 bases, leaving 11 bases of the junction unmatched. CDR1 and CDR2 from the germline V gene are SGHTA and FQGNSA. CDR3: CASSLQDRGLATEAFF. The DNA for the CDR3 is TGTGCCAGCAGCCTCCAGGACAGGGGGTTGGCGACTGAAGCTTTCTTT.

V usage is TRBV6-1 and J usage is TRBJ1-5; 7 bases match TRBD1. Germline lookup yields CDR1 MNHNS and CDR2 SASEGT. The CDR3 loop spans 16 amino acids. Losses at the gene ends were 4 bases for V and 3 bases for J; bases not matched to a gene: 9. CDR3 sequence: CASSGTGTEDNQPQHF. CDR3 sequence (DNA): TGTGCCAGCAGTGGAACCGGGACAGAAGACAATCAGCCCCAGCATTTT.

This clone was observed once. Written as DNA, the CDR3 is TGCAGCGCCATAGCTGCAACTAATGAAAAACTGTTTTTT. Translating gives CSAIAATNEKLFF. This chain joins TRBV29-1 and TRBJ1-4, with D unresolved. Trimming cost V 7 bases and J 0 bases, with 9 bases left between them. The CDR3 is 13 residues long. Germline CDR1 SQVTM, CDR2 ANQGSEA.

This clone was detected once. CDR3 coding DNA: TGCAGCGTTGACCAGGGAAGCACCGGGGAGCTGTTTTTT. Amino acids: CSVDQGSTGELFF. The gene calls are TRBV29-1 and TRBJ2-2; a possible D gene is TRBD1 (5 bases). V lost 3 bases to trimming and J lost 4 bases, with 9 bases between them. CDR3 length equals 13 residues. CDR1 SQVTM and CDR2 ANQGSEA come from the germline V gene.

The V call is TRBV11-2, the J call TRBJ2-7; tentative D call: TRBD2 (6 bases). The germline gives CDR1 SGHAT, CDR2 FQNNGV. This CDR3 is built from 15 residues. Trimming left V 0 bases short and J 0 bases short, with 9 bases between. CDR3 bases: TGTGCCAGCAGCTTAGATTTCGGGGGCTCCTACGAGCAGTACTTC. Protein: CASSLDFGGSYEQYF.

J is TRBJ1-5 and V is TRBV2; D remains unclear. The CDR3 extends over 15 amino acids. V lost 2 bases and J 4 bases, leaving 12 bases between the germline ends. Germline values: CDR1 SNHLY, CDR2 FYNNEI. For the CDR3, the DNA is TGTGCCAGCAGTGAAAGGGCCTCGGGGAATCAGCCCCAGCATTTT. Its protein product is CASSERASGNQPQHF.

The chain has TRBV6-5 and TRBJ2-5; D remains ambiguous. The CDR3 is 15 residues long. V was trimmed by 2 bases and J by 0 bases, leaving 10 bases between them. Germline-derived CDR1 and CDR2 are MNHEY and SVGAGI. The chain's CDR3 is CASSYRLPYQETQYF. In DNA form, the CDR3 reads TGTGCCAGCAGTTACCGTCTTCCCTACCAAGAGACCCAGTACTTC.

The J gene is TRBJ1-4, the V gene TRBV7-2; TRBD1 matches at 8 bases. Germline trimming cut 2 bases from V and 7 bases from J; bases unmatched to any gene: 6. Germline V gene data show CDR1 as SGHTA and CDR2 as FQGNSA. The CDR3 contains 15 residues. The CDR3 here is CASSLTTGDSEKLFF. The CDR3 nucleotides read TGTGCCAGCAGCTTAACGACAGGGGACAGTGAAAAACTGTTTTTT.

This chain links TRBV6-2 or TRBV6-3 with TRBJ1-2, with D possibly being TRBD1 (6 bases). Germline V gives CDR1 MNHEY, CDR2 SVGEGT. CDR3 length: 14 amino acids. Trimming took off 6 bases at V and 4 bases at J, with 15 bases between the two ends. CDR3 protein: CASSHGQSLYGYTF. The CDR3 bases are TGTGCCAGCAGCCACGGACAGTCCCTCTATGGCTACACCTTC.